Described below is a single T cell receptor beta chain sequence and its context. Its antigen is still unknown. The sample holds no much larger clone one base away, and base qualities are not on file. This entry belongs to a study of cytomegalovirus exposure and HLA in healthy donors (dated by TCRdb to 2015 to 2018). Background on the whole study: An earlier analysis of roughly 630 of the donors reported 250 to 300 Gb of sequence data and 100 million to 140 million unique TCR beta sequences from about 200 million T cells. Among some 410 genotyped donors of the cohort, an average of approximately 200,000 unique TCR beta nucleotide sequences was sequenced per donor, of which about 18% were non-productive. In a later genetic analysis, genome-wide SNP genotypes for about 55% of the roughly 670 donors were used, and that subset was treated as a discovery cohort. The genetic ancestry cluster associated with self-reported Caucasian donors included about four fifths of the approximately 400 genotyped donors. Along with the 666-subject first cohort, a separate validation cohort of some 130 different subjects was used. The study was designed to test whether signatures of past pathogen exposure could be identified by cataloging public T cell receptors. To decide whether each TCR beta V gene segment behaved as functional or pseudogenic, an earlier analysis of some 570 of the donors relied on high-throughput TCR beta sequencing. Four or five DR-DQ haplotypes were treated as single units for association and clustering because of strong linkage in the cohort. Donor age, sex, ethnicity and CMV serostatus were compiled alongside the repertoire data. An early release that covered roughly 600 HLA-typed donors contained approximately 290 gigabases of sequencing data and 65 million to 100 million unique TCR sequences. All discovery cohort repertoires had been generated on a single sequencing platform. Typing coverage varied by locus: about 629-640 donors for A, B, C, DRB1 and DQB1; 522 for DQA1; about 570 for DPA1; approximately 490 for DPB1. The study combined high-throughput TCR immunosequencing, statistical association of individual TCRs with disease status, and machine learning to predict cytomegalovirus infection status. Rather than drawing on any new phenotypic data, the later analysis identified candidate immune exposures from TCR beta sequences and the way those sequences occurred across donors. In a later analysis, previously published TCR beta repertoires from about 670 donors were re-analyzed and high-resolution HLA genotyping was added so that TCR occurrence patterns could be studied. Class I and class II HLA loci were covered by the typing at four-digit resolution. The T cell repertoires of several hundred subjects were profiled by immunosequencing and related to cytomegalovirus serostatus. Study-wide findings and limitations: The study gave a list of roughly 150 TCR beta chains associated with cytomegalovirus. Assigning TCR associations to individual alleles was difficult when HLA alleles, especially DR and DQ, strongly co-occurred. While some public TCRs were present in many individuals, most TCR sequences turned up only very rarely across donors. HLA typing was unavailable for some donors at each locus, so association tests used only the typed subset. A later analysis found that HLA-associated TCR beta chains were more clonally expanded and had lower generation probabilities than equally common non-associated chains. The only immune exposure information available for the cohort was CMV serostatus. Linkage disequilibrium might explain the correlated functional status among segregating V segments, but an unknown experimental factor could not be excluded. Presence/absence analyses assumed roughly uniform sequencing depth across donors, an assumption that may not hold. A later genetic analysis reported fewer N-insertions in productive TCRs among donors in an Asian-associated ancestry cluster than the roughly 700-donor mean. According to a later analysis, TCR association rates differed among HLA loci, with DRB1 alleles showing the most associated TCRs and HLA-C alleles showing the fewest. An association between a missense DCLRE1C variant and V-gene and J-gene trimming of TCR beta chains was found in a later genetic analysis and replicated in an independent cohort. Because counts were too low, some 17 rarely observed V segments, including chromosome 9 orphons, were excluded from the earlier analysis of 587 of the donors. The authors suggested that the approach could potentially be extended to other disease states and immunological phenotypes. In a later analysis, most CMV-associated TCR beta chains were found to appear HLA-restricted, with HLA associations seemingly driven largely by CMV exposure. A further reported finding was that TCR beta sequences accurately predicted the HLA-A and HLA-B alleles for most subjects in the first cohort. The sequencing pipeline was judged likely to have produced a cluster of highly shared sequence variants as a technical artifact. In an earlier analysis of some 540 of the donors, most TCR beta V segments appeared in productive rearrangements about 87% or about 30% of the time, broadly matching IMGT annotations. The classifier was reported to diagnose cytomegalovirus status with high specificity and sensitivity in both the original and validation cohorts. Only TCR beta chains were sequenced in this cohort, and the absence of alpha or paired-chain data limited detectable features. In a later analysis, 16,951 TCR beta sequences were associated with specific HLA alleles at a false discovery rate of 0.05. Because the 87-base-pair reads could not distinguish some IMGT-functional V segments, including TRBV6-2 and TRBV6-3, those segments were excluded. In vitro tests confirmed that a few of the cytomegalovirus-associated TCR beta chains recognize cytomegalovirus antigens. Several of the top co-occurrence clusters appeared to be linked to parvovirus B19, influenza, CMV and Epstein-Barr virus, according to a later analysis.

In total, approximately 700 healthy bone marrow donors made up the cohort. All cohort members were sampled while nominally healthy, although unrecorded immune exposures were likely present. The donor was CMV seronegative and was included in the group of 352 seronegative cohort members. A peripheral blood sample was collected from each donor, and TCR beta sequencing was performed on peripheral blood mononuclear cells. The Qiagen DNeasy Blood Extraction Kit was used to extract genomic DNA from the blood cell samples. Reading from cysteine to phenylalanine, the CDR3 counts 16 amino acids. Only the CDR3 DNA stays, 48 bases, in frame from base 1. V and J are trimmed by 5 bases and 5 bases, and the gene matches miss 11 bases of the junction. CDR1 and CDR2 are drawn from the germline V gene (reference sequence): SGHAT, FQDESV. The library was made by the immunoSEQ multiplex PCR assay. The multiplex PCR relied on a mix of 60 forward primers for TCR Vbeta segments and 13 reverse primers for TCR Jbeta segments. A multiplex PCR assay on genomic DNA amplified the CDR3 region of rearranged TCR beta genes. The Illumina HiSeq System was used to sequence the amplified TCR beta libraries as 87-base-pair reads. The paper's processing steps were these. A later analysis tallied 75 million to 95 million unique TCR beta chains across the 600 to 700 repertoires, and about 10 million of those chains were shared by two or more donors. A nearest-neighbor algorithm error-corrected the raw reads and collapsed the reads into unique sequences, merging closely related sequences to remove PCR and sequencing errors. CDR3 sequences were aligned to IMGT reference sequences to assign V, D and J gene segments. For a sequence to be retained, a match of at least six nucleotides was required to both a V gene segment and a J gene segment. A rearrangement counted as productive if the CDR3 had no stop codons and remained in frame with V and J, and every other rearrangement counted as non-productive. CDR3 was defined by IMGT convention, running from the second conserved V-encoded cysteine to the conserved J-encoded phenylalanine. The earlier analysis of around 640 of the donors excluded sequences that lacked an unambiguous match to a single V gene segment. In an earlier analysis of 587 of the donors, V segments were called functional above 56.7% productive rearrangements and were called segregating when the between-donor standard deviation exceeded 5%. A statistical classification framework was built for diagnosing cytomegalovirus status from the catalog of TCR beta chain sequences. In a later analysis, V and J genes were assigned by comparing TCR nucleotide sequences against IMGT/GENE-DB human TR gene sequences. In a later analysis, CDR3 sequences and most-parsimonious VDJ recombination scenarios were assigned using the TCRdist pipeline. In a later analysis, each TCR beta chain was defined by its CDR3 amino acid sequence together with its V-gene family, and reads without a unique V-gene family were excluded. In a later analysis, fewer than 600 highly shared, low-generation-probability nucleotide sequences were removed to address suspected cross-contamination and a sequencing artifact. For each public chain, a later analysis derived a clonal expansion index from normalized ranks of inferred template counts within each repertoire. In a later analysis, generation probabilities were computed with a VDJ recombination model fitted to out-of-frame rearrangements, and the resulting probabilities were checked against IGoR. In a later analysis, hypergeometric tests were used to score TCR-TCR, TCR-HLA and TCR-CMV co-occurrence, with a repertoire-size bias correction applied to TCR pairs. False discovery rates were estimated in a later analysis by permuting HLA or CMV assignments 20 times. In a later analysis, co-occurring TCRs were grouped with DBSCAN, and TCRdist sequence similarity was added when clustering was performed within HLA-allele-positive subsets. Repertoires with fewer than 30,000 or more than 120,000 public chains were left out of co-occurrence clustering, as were a handful of repertoires with anomalous nucleotide sharing. TCRdb took this table from immuneACCESS and kept in-frame rearrangements with V and J called. Such tables lack part of the clones; where checked against another copy, unresolved V genes explain under half of the gap, and the rest is unexplained. V and J calls and clone size are those listed in that table; D and trimming were worked out from the DNA. In all, the sample holds 150,000 to 200,000 clones, and 77% of those were seen once. The ten biggest clones cover 1.4% of the sample.

Sequencing used PBMCs. This sequence was found in a man aged 18 to 35 in good health and CMV-seronegative. The chain links TRBV11-1 with TRBJ2-5; TRBD2 aligns with 10 central bases. The CDR3 region: CASSTSSGSSLETQYF. Read as DNA, the sequence is TGTGCCAGCAGCACCTCTAGCGGGAGTAGCCTTGAGACCCAGTACTTC.